The 30 T cell receptor beta chains in this list originate from one sample, sequenced in a study of T cells after yellow fever vaccination. TCRdb re-derived calls from the 5' RACE reads in MiXCR, one entry per CDR3 protein. The profile shows 300,000 to 350,000 distinct CDR3 sequences, approximately 11% of them singletons. Sequences were derived from CD4+ T cells sorted from PBMCs, sampled 45 days after the yellow fever booster vaccination. Source of these receptors: a man aged 18 to 29 who received the YFV17D yellow fever vaccine.

This clonotype was seen many times. V usage is TRBV6-2 or TRBV6-3 and J usage is TRBJ2-1; D possibly uses TRBD1 or TRBD2 (5 bases each). This CDR3 region has 15 residues. From germline, CDR1 is MNHEY and CDR2 SVGEGT. Deletions cut 2 bases from V and 5 bases from J, with 13 bases between. CDR3 nucleotides: TGTGCCAGCAGTTACGTGAGATTGGGGGACAATGAGCAGTTCTTC. It is translated as CASSYVRLGDNEQFF.

The V gene is TRBV10-3, the J gene TRBJ2-3, with a weak D call TRBD1 (6 bases). The CDR3 is 15 residues long. Germline V gene data show CDR1 as ENHRY and CDR2 as SYGVKD. V was pared by 3 bases and J by 5 bases, with 15 bases between. CDR3: CAISEYPGAEDTQYF. The CDR3 DNA reads as TGTGCCATCAGTGAATACCCAGGGGCCGAAGATACGCAGTATTTT.

The rearrangement links TRBV6-1 to TRBJ2-7, with D perhaps being TRBD1 or TRBD2 (5 bases each). V gave up 6 bases and J gave up 4 bases, with 10 bases separating them. Germline V lookup: CDR1 MNHNS, CDR2 SASEGT. This CDR3 is 12 amino acids long. CDR3 nucleotide sequence: TGTGCCAGCAGAGAGGGACGGTACGAGCAGTACTTC. Translated: CASREGRYEQYF.

This clonotype came up a few times. This chain joins TRBV4-3 and TRBJ1-4; D perhaps matches TRBD1 (6 bases). Germline CDR1 and CDR2: LGHNA and YSLEER. The CDR3 length is 15 residues. Trimming cost V 2 bases and J 7 bases, with 14 bases left between them. The CDR3 protein is CASSQNTGLAEKLFF. CDR3 sequence (DNA): TGCGCCAGCAGCCAAAATACAGGGTTGGCTGAAAAACTGTTTTTT.

The sample holds a few counts of this clonotype. This chain uses TRBV4-1 with TRBJ2-7; 10 bases align to TRBD2. In germline, CDR1 is MGHRA, CDR2 YSYEKL. V dropped 8 bases and J dropped 1; count of bases not matched to a gene: 8. This CDR3 is built from 15 residues. The CDR3 loop is CASASGGALSYEQYF. In DNA, the CDR3 is TGCGCCAGCGCCAGCGGGGGGGCCCTGTCCTACGAGCAGTACTTC.

This clonotype was seen a few times. The chain links TRBV7-8 to TRBJ1-2, with 8 positions matching TRBD1. The CDR3 runs 17 residues. Looked up from germline, CDR1 is SGHVS and CDR2 is FQNEAQ. V gave up 8 bases and J gave up 8 bases; unmatched junction bases: 22. The CDR3 region has the DNA TGTGCCAGCGCCACCCGCGTCCGAGGCCAGGGGGCTTGGGGCTACACCTTC. Translation gives CASATRVRGQGAWGYTF.

CDR3 protein: CASSLALGPTDTQYF. The CDR3 DNA follows: TGTGCCAGCAGCTTGGCCCTAGGGCCCACAGATACGCAGTATTTT. J is TRBJ2-3 and V is TRBV7-2; no clear D gene. This CDR3 contains 15 residues. Germline CDR1 is SGHTA and CDR2 is FQGNSA. V gave up 3 bases and J gave up 2 bases, with 12 bases separating them.

This chain joins TRBV5-5 and TRBJ1-4; 7 nucleotides line up with TRBD1. The J segment lost 13 bases and the V segment lost 0 bases, leaving 6 bases of the junction unmatched. The germline V gene has CDR1 SGHKS and CDR2 YYEKEE (reference sequence). This CDR3 has 13 residues. In nucleotides, the CDR3 is TGTGCCAGCAGCTTGGGGGGACAGAGAACACTGTTTTTT. Amino acids: CASSLGGQRTLFF. The full variable domain, rest sourced from reference TRBV5-5 and TRBJ1-4, is DAGVTQSPTHLIKTRGQQVTLRCSPISGHKSVSWYQQVLGQGPQFIFQYYEKEERGRGNFPDRFSARQFPNYSSELNVNALLLGDSALYLCASSLGGQRTLFFGSGTQLSVL.

This clonotype was detected a few times. The chain uses TRBV2 and TRBJ2-5; tentative D call: TRBD1 (5 bases). This CDR3 is 15 amino acids long. Germline lookup yields CDR1 SNHLY and CDR2 FYNNEI. V lost 7 bases and J lost 4, with 19 bases in between. The CDR3 region has the DNA TGTGCCAGCACGAGTCAAGGCCAGGGCGGAGAGACCCAGTACTTC. Residues: CASTSQGQGGETQYF.

This clonotype was observed many times. The V and J genes are TRBV5-1 and TRBJ2-3; TRBD1 is a possible D gene (5 bases). The germline gives CDR1 SGHRS, CDR2 YFSETQ. The CDR3 length is 15 residues. The V gene lost 0 bases and the J gene lost 3 bases, with 11 bases spanning the gap. The chain's CDR3 is CASSLATDSTDTQYF. The CDR3 nucleotides are TGCGCCAGCAGCTTGGCGACAGACTCAACAGATACGCAGTATTTT.

This clonotype was found a few times. CDR3 nucleotides: TGTGCCAGCCGAATCCTGACACAGACGAACACTGAAGCTTTCTTT. This translates into CASRILTQTNTEAFF. The chain recombines TRBV18 with TRBJ1-1; unclear D gene. From germline, CDR1 is KGHSH and CDR2 LQKENI. The germline V and J ends were trimmed by 8 bases and 1 base, with 17 bases remaining between them. This CDR3 has 15 amino acids.

The rearrangement joins TRBV2 to TRBJ2-3; D gene uncertain. V was shortened by 2 bases and J by 3 bases, with 6 bases between the two germline ends. The CDR3 length is 13 residues. Germline lookup yields CDR1 SNHLY and CDR2 FYNNEI. The CDR3 nucleotides are TGTGCCAGCAGTGAATTTGCAACAGATACGCAGTATTTT. Translation gives CASSEFATDTQYF. The complete variable domain, with remaining parts taken from reference TRBV2 and TRBJ2-3, reads EPEVTQTPSHQVTQMGQEVILRCVPISNHLYFYWYRQILGQKVEFLVSFYNNEISEKSEIFDDQFSVERPDGSNFTLKIRSTKLEDSAMYFCASSEFATDTQYFGPGTRLTVL.

This clonotype has at least ten counts. The chain joins TRBV7-3 to TRBJ1-2, with D perhaps matching TRBD1 (6 bases). V was cut by 0 bases and J by 7 bases, with 15 bases left in between. CDR1 is SGHTA, CDR2 FQGTGA, per germline. CDR3 length: 15 amino acids. CDR3 sequence reads: CASSLTGGGLGGYTF. The CDR3 bases are TGTGCCAGCAGCTTAACGGGGGGCGGCCTTGGTGGCTACACCTTC.

The J gene is TRBJ2-3, the V gene TRBV20-1; possible D gene TRBD2, 6 bases. Trimming took 1 base from V and 1 from J, leaving 12 bases between them. Germline CDR1 is DFQATT and CDR2 is SNEGSKA (reference sequence). This CDR3 contains 15 residues. As DNA, the CDR3 is TGCAGTGCTAGAGTATCTAGCGAGGGCACAGATACGCAGTATTTT. It is translated as CSARVSSEGTDTQYF.

In this sample, this clonotype turned up many times. This chain connects TRBV5-5 to TRBJ2-3; D may be TRBD1 (6 bases). V dropped 1 base and J dropped 0 bases, with 9 bases sitting between them. Germline V gene lookup returns CDR1 SGHKS and CDR2 YYEKEE (reference sequence). CDR3 size: 15 residues. The CDR3 protein is CASSLSGVSTDTQYF. For the CDR3, the DNA is TGTGCCAGCAGCTTGTCAGGGGTTAGCACAGATACGCAGTATTTT.

The rearrangement joins TRBV3-1 to TRBJ2-5; TRBD2 might be the D (5 bases). The CDR3 sequence is 14 residues long. Germline V gene sequence: CDR1 LGHDT, CDR2 YNNKEL (reference sequence). V dropped 4 bases and J dropped 5 bases, with 14 bases sitting between them. CDR3: CASSRVSPGETQYF. In nucleotides, the CDR3 is TGTGCCAGCAGCCGGGTATCGCCGGGGGAGACCCAGTACTTC.

The chain combines TRBV4-3 with TRBJ1-2, with TRBD1 identical over 8 bases. V lost 3 bases and J lost 6; bases outside the gene matches: 9. CDR1 and CDR2 from the germline V gene are LGHNA and YSLEER. CDR3 length equals 15 residues. The CDR3: CASSQSPGGANGYTF. CDR3 coding DNA: TGCGCCAGCAGCCAGTCCCCAGGGGGCGCGAATGGCTACACCTTC.

This clonotype was recorded once. The V gene is TRBV4-3, the J gene TRBJ1-6; D is unclear. This CDR3 region has 17 residues. Germline V CDR1 and CDR2: LGHNA, YSLEER. V shed 0 bases and J shed 6 bases, with 15 bases lying between them. CDR3 residues: CASSQDLWGSSNSPLHF. CDR3 DNA: TGCGCCAGCAGCCAAGATCTATGGGGAAGTAGTAATTCACCCCTCCACTTT.

This clonotype was picked up many times. The chain carries TRBV7-2 and TRBJ2-3; a weak D match, TRBD1 (7 bases). Germline values: CDR1 SGHTA, CDR2 FQGNSA. V lost 5 bases and J lost 6, with 24 bases in between. The CDR3 length is 17 residues. CDR3 amino acids: CASSRQKGRGARDTQYF. CDR3 coding DNA: TGTGCCAGCAGCCGACAAAAGGGCAGGGGGGCTAGGGATACGCAGTATTTT.

In this sample, this clonotype turned up a few times. V gene TRBV7-8 combines with J gene TRBJ1-4; D perhaps matches TRBD1 (5 bases). The CDR3 consists of 13 residues. V lost 2 bases and J 10 bases, leaving 11 bases between the germline ends. The germline V gene encodes CDR1 SGHVS and CDR2 FQNEAQ. The CDR3 reads CASSLRQGVKLFF. The CDR3 coding sequence is TGTGCCAGCAGCTTAAGGCAGGGAGTAAAACTGTTTTTT.

This clonotype was counted at least ten times. This chain links TRBV5-1 with TRBJ2-1, with a weak D call TRBD2 (6 bases). The germline V gene encodes CDR1 SGHRS and CDR2 YFSETQ. V was clipped by 1 base and J by 15 bases, with 17 bases between them. CDR3 size: 13 residues. CDR3 DNA: TGCGCCAGCAGCTTGTCCGCGGACGGGGGTCGGTTCTTC. This sequence encodes CASSLSADGGRFF. Based on the CDR3 plus reference TRBV5-1 and TRBJ2-1, the full variable domain is KAGVTQTPRYLIKTRGQQVTLSCSPISGHRSVSWYQQTPGQGLQFLFEYFSETQRNKGNFPGRFSGRQFSNSRSEMNVSTLELGDSALYLCASSLSADGGRFFGPGTRLTVL.

J is TRBJ1-4 and V is TRBV6-5; the D gene is possibly TRBD1 (5 bases). This CDR3 is 14 amino acids long. Germline V gene lookup returns CDR1 MNHEY and CDR2 SVGAGI. Between the trimmed V and J ends, which lost 2 bases and 7 bases, there was a span of 11 bases. The CDR3 DNA reads TGTGCCAGCAGTTACCGACAGCACTTTGAAAAACTGTTTTTT. This gives the protein CASSYRQHFEKLFF.

Only a few counts were recorded for this clonotype. J is TRBJ1-4 and V is TRBV4-3; 8 nucleotides match TRBD1. The V and J ends lost 0 bases and 4 bases, in that order; junction bases with no gene match: 16. CDR1 and CDR2 from the germline V gene are LGHNA and YSLEER. This CDR3 has 20 residues. DNA of the CDR3: TGCGCCAGCAGCCAAGATTCGGTCAGGGGGCGAAGAACGGTTAATGAAAAACTGTTTTTT. Its translation is CASSQDSVRGRRTVNEKLFF.

This chain joins TRBV2 and TRBJ2-3; TRBD2 matches 11 bases. V dropped 7 bases and J dropped 0; count of bases not matched to a gene: 3. The CDR3 has 15 amino acids. Per the germline V gene, CDR1 is SNHLY and CDR2 is FYNNEI. The CDR3 loop reads CASNRLAGSTDTQYF. The CDR3 nucleotides are TGTGCCAGCAACAGACTAGCGGGGAGCACAGATACGCAGTATTTT.

Only a few counts were recorded for this clonotype. In nucleotides, the CDR3 is TGTGCCAGCGCGAGTGGAGGCAAAAACATTCAGTACTTC. This gives the protein CASASGGKNIQYF. V gene TRBV2 combines with J gene TRBJ2-4, with D perhaps matching TRBD2 (5 bases). Trimming removed 8 bases from V and 3 bases from J, with 11 bases in between. CDR1 and CDR2 (germline): SNHLY, FYNNEI. The CDR3 has 13 residues.

On this clonotype: Germline and junction disagree at one end, which may indicate a read error. V is TRBV5-8 and J is TRBJ2-6; D might be TRBD1 or TRBD2, each matching 5 bases. This CDR3 spans 17 amino acids. Germline CDR1 SGHTS, CDR2 YDEGEE. In DNA form, the CDR3 reads TGTGCCAGCAGCTTGTTCAAGGGACCCTCTGGGGCCAGCGTCCTGACTTTC. Translated, it gives CASSLFKGPSGASVLTF.

This clonotype was counted only a few times. The rearrangement joins TRBV14 to TRBJ2-5; D remains ambiguous. In germline, CDR1 is SGHDN, CDR2 FVKESK. This CDR3 has 12 amino acids. Trimming removed 0 bases from V and 10 bases from J, with 9 bases in between. The chain's CDR3 is CASSQDFGGQYF. In DNA, the CDR3 is TGTGCCAGCAGCCAAGATTTCGGTGGCCAGTACTTC.

The rearrangement joins TRBV10-1 to TRBJ1-1, with D possibly being TRBD1 (6 bases). Trimming stripped 1 base from V and 4 bases from J, with 10 bases between. CDR1 and CDR2 (germline): WNHNN, SYGVQD (reference sequence). The CDR3 is 14 amino acids. CDR3 DNA sequence: TGCGCCAGCAGTGAGTTGCAGGGGAGCACTGAAGCTTTCTTT. Translating it yields CASSELQGSTEAFF.

This chain uses TRBV5-4 with TRBJ2-5; the D gene is possibly TRBD2 (6 bases). There are 14 residues in the CDR3. Deletions cut 0 bases from V and 4 bases from J, with 10 bases between. CDR1 is SGHNT and CDR2 is YYREEE in the germline V gene (reference sequence). CDR3: CASSLGRGSETQYF. Here the CDR3 DNA reads TGTGCCAGCAGCTTGGGGCGGGGATCAGAGACCCAGTACTTC.

V and J are TRBV5-1 and TRBJ2-3, with 9 bases lining up with TRBD1. The CDR3 is made up of 14 amino acids. Germline V gene lookup returns CDR1 SGHRS and CDR2 YFSETQ. The V and J ends lost 4 bases and 4 bases, in that order; junction bases with no gene match: 4. The CDR3 protein is CASSEQGAPDTQYF. CDR3 DNA: TGCGCCAGCAGCGAACAGGGGGCCCCAGATACGCAGTATTTT. Together with reference TRBV5-1 and TRBJ2-3, the CDR3 gives the full variable domain: KAGVTQTPRYLIKTRGQQVTLSCSPISGHRSVSWYQQTPGQGLQFLFEYFSETQRNKGNFPGRFSGRQFSNSRSEMNVSTLELGDSALYLCASSEQGAPDTQYFGPGTRLTVL.